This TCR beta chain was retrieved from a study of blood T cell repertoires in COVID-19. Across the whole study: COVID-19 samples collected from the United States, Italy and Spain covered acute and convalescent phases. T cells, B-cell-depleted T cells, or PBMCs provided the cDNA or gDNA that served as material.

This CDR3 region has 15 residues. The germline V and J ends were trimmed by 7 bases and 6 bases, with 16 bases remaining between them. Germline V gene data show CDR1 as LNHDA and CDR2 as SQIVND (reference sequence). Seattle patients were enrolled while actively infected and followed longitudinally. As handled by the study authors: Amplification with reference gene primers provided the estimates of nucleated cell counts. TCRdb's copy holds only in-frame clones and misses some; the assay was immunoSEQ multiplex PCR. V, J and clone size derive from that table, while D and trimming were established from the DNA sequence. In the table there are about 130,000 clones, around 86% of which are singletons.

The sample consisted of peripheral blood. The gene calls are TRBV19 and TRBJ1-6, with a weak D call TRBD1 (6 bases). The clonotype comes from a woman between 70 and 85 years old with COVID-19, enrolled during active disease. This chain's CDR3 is CASNTQGSGNSPLHF. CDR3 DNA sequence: TGTGCCAGTAATACCCAGGGGTCGGGTAATTCACCCCTCCACTTT.